These 24 T cell receptor beta chains share one sample of origin, sequenced in a study of blood T cells in healthy people across ages. A J-beta primer mix and a sample-barcoded 5' primer were used in a second PCR of about 7 to 12 cycles. A single record per CDR3 protein comes from TCRdb applying MiXCR to the 5' RACE reads. The repertoire holds some 290,000 distinct CDR3 sequences, with around 27% as singletons. Material: blood. These receptors all come from a woman aged 70-85 years in good health.

The J gene is TRBJ2-5, the V gene TRBV7-8; 9 nucleotides align to TRBD2. The V gene end was trimmed by 5 bases and the J gene end by 1 base; junction bases not matched to a gene: 8. This CDR3 has 16 residues. Germline CDR1 is SGHVS and CDR2 is FQNEAQ. CDR3: CASSQPRGLAQETQYF. The CDR3 coding sequence is TGTGCCAGCAGCCAGCCACGGGGACTAGCCCAAGAGACCCAGTACTTC.

The genes are TRBV18 and TRBJ2-5; D might be TRBD1 (5 bases). CDR3 length: 13 residues. Germline V gives CDR1 KGHSH, CDR2 LQKENI. With 4 bases removed from V and 7 bases from J, the gap between germline ends came to 13 bases. CDR3 sequence: CASSQVLQGTQYF. The CDR3 DNA is TGTGCCAGCTCACAAGTCCTCCAGGGGACCCAGTACTTC.

V is TRBV6-1 and J is TRBJ2-4, with a possible D match to TRBD1 (6 bases). The CDR3 length is 15 residues. Germline CDR1 reads MNHNS; CDR2 reads SASEGT. The ends were cut back, 2 bases at V and 1 base at J, with 9 bases in the middle. The CDR3 reads CASSEPGAAKNIQYF. CDR3 in DNA: TGTGCCAGCAGTGAACCAGGGGCGGCCAAAAACATTCAGTACTTC.

This clonotype was seen a handful of times. Here the CDR3 reads CASSQAVSRVESEQFF. The DNA of the CDR3 is TGTGCCAGCAGCCAAGCAGTGTCTCGCGTGGAGTCTGAGCAGTTCTTC. This chain links TRBV4-2 with TRBJ2-1; D is uncertain. Germline-derived CDR1 and CDR2 are LGHNA and YNFKEQ. V was clipped by 1 base and J by 9 bases, with 19 bases between them. The CDR3 extends over 16 amino acids.

The rearrangement joins TRBV7-2 to TRBJ2-1; D gene ambiguous. Germline V gene lookup returns CDR1 SGHTA and CDR2 FQGNSA. V was clipped by 5 bases and J by 7 bases, with 15 bases between them. The CDR3 length is 14 residues. The CDR3 region is CASSRPPRTNEQFF. CDR3 sequence (DNA): TGTGCCAGCAGCCGTCCCCCCAGAACGAATGAGCAGTTCTTC.

A few counts support this clonotype. The genes are TRBV15 and TRBJ2-2; D is unclear. Germline V gene sequence: CDR1 LNHNV, CDR2 YYDKDF (reference sequence). The length of the CDR3 is 13 residues. With 1 base removed from V and 6 bases from J, the gap between germline ends came to 6 bases. In DNA, the CDR3 is TGTGCCACCAGCAGAGTGAAGTCCGGGGAGCTGTTTTTT. Protein: CATSRVKSGELFF.

The rearrangement joins TRBV5-1 to TRBJ2-7, with unresolved D. The germline CDR1 and CDR2 sequences are SGHRS and YFSETQ. The CDR3 contains 13 residues. V was pared by 4 bases and J by 2 bases, with 10 bases between. The chain's CDR3 is CASSRGAAYEQYF. CDR3 nucleotides: TGCGCCAGCAGCCGAGGCGCAGCCTACGAGCAGTACTTC.

This clonotype was seen more than once but under ten times. The CDR3 DNA is TGCGCCAGCAGCCAAGCCAGGGCGACCGGGGAGCTGTTTTTT. It codes for CASSQARATGELFF. This chain links TRBV4-3 with TRBJ2-2, with D maybe TRBD1 (5 bases). Germline CDR1 LGHNA, CDR2 YSLEER. The CDR3 extends over 14 amino acids. The germline V and J ends were trimmed by 1 base and 5 bases, with 8 bases remaining between them.

This clonotype has a count of ten or more. The chain has TRBV7-2 and TRBJ2-3, with unresolved D. The germline V gene encodes CDR1 SGHTA and CDR2 FQGNSA. CDR3 length: 13 amino acids. Trimming took 0 bases from V and 4 from J, leaving 5 bases between them. The CDR3 nucleotides read TGTGCCAGCAGCTTAGCGAGACCAGATACGCAGTATTTT. Translation gives CASSLARPDTQYF. The whole variable domain, remainder taken from reference TRBV7-2 and TRBJ2-3, is GAGVSQSPSNKVTEKGKDVELRCDPISGHTALYWYRQSLGQGLEFLIYFQGNSAPDKSGLPSDRFSAERTGGSVSTLTIQRTQQEDSAVYLCASSLARPDTQYFGPGTRLTVL.

This clonotype was detected many times. The J gene is TRBJ2-5, the V gene TRBV18; D is perhaps TRBD1 (5 bases). The CDR3 consists of 13 residues. CDR1 and CDR2 (germline): KGHSH, LQKENI. V was shortened by 1 base and J by 2 bases, with 5 bases between the two germline ends. CDR3: CASSPQGQETQYF. DNA of the CDR3: TGTGCCAGCTCACCACAGGGGCAAGAGACCCAGTACTTC.

The chain carries TRBV10-3 and TRBJ2-5; D is unresolved. In germline, CDR1 is ENHRY, CDR2 SYGVKD. This CDR3 is 13 amino acids long. The germline V and J ends were trimmed by 4 bases and 1 base, with 7 bases remaining between them. The CDR3: CAISASGQETQYF. CDR3 nucleotide sequence: TGTGCCATCAGTGCTTCGGGCCAAGAGACCCAGTACTTC.

The chain employs TRBV29-1 and TRBJ2-3, with D uncertain. Looked up from germline, CDR1 is SQVTM and CDR2 is ANQGSEA. V was clipped by 3 bases and J by 6 bases, with 13 bases between them. The CDR3 is 13 residues long. The CDR3 loop reads CSVESPQKDTQYF. CDR3 nucleotide sequence: TGCAGCGTTGAGAGCCCTCAAAAGGATACGCAGTATTTT.

The rearrangement links TRBV6-5 to TRBJ2-4; 8 nucleotides line up with TRBD1. Germline V gene lookup returns CDR1 MNHEY and CDR2 SVGAGI. The CDR3 totals 15 residues. V was clipped by 8 bases and J by 1 base; unmatched bases: 7. DNA of the CDR3: TGTGCCAGCTCAGGGGGCGCGTGGGCCAAAAACATTCAGTACTTC. The encoded protein is CASSGGAWAKNIQYF.

The J gene is TRBJ1-1, the V gene TRBV6-5; tentative D call: TRBD1 (6 bases). Germline V gene data show CDR1 as MNHEY and CDR2 as SVGAGI. The CDR3 length is 15 residues. V gave up 4 bases and J gave up 2 bases, with 14 bases separating them. In DNA, the CDR3 is TGTGCCAGCAGTTTATCCGACAGGACAAACACTGAAGCTTTCTTT. Its translation is CASSLSDRTNTEAFF.

The CDR3 sequence: CATQLLPNTGELFF. For the CDR3, the DNA is TGTGCCACCCAGCTACTCCCGAACACCGGGGAGCTGTTTTTT. This chain connects TRBV7-3 to TRBJ2-2, with D unclear. The CDR3 runs 14 residues. Germline V gene lookup returns CDR1 SGHTA and CDR2 FQGTGA. Trimming stripped 10 bases from V and 0 bases from J, with 12 bases between.

This clonotype was found a few times. V and J are TRBV7-2 and TRBJ1-6; D uncertain. V lost 4 bases and J 8 bases, leaving 9 bases between the germline ends. The germline V gene has CDR1 SGHTA and CDR2 FQGNSA. CDR3 length: 13 amino acids. CDR3 protein: CASSSYLDSPLHF. CDR3 nucleotide sequence: TGTGCCAGCAGCTCATATTTGGATTCACCCCTCCACTTT.

V is TRBV6-1 and J is TRBJ2-5; perhaps TRBD2 as D (6 bases). This CDR3 has 16 amino acids. Germline V CDR1 and CDR2: MNHNS, SASEGT. V lost 6 bases and J 5 bases, leaving 22 bases between the germline ends. In DNA, the CDR3 is TGTGCCAGCAGAACAACTAGCTCCCTTTTCTCGGAGACCCAGTACTTC. Translation: CASRTTSSLFSETQYF.

This sequence joins TRBV28 and TRBJ1-3, with a possible D match to TRBD1 (5 bases). V shed 4 bases and J shed 2 bases, with 18 bases lying between them. The CDR3 sequence is 17 residues long. Germline values: CDR1 MDHEN, CDR2 SYDVKM. Here the CDR3 DNA reads TGTGCCAGCAGTTCCATTCTCCCCAGGGTGCCTGGAAACACCATATATTTT. It codes for CASSSILPRVPGNTIYF.

The rearrangement uses TRBV20-1 and TRBJ2-7; 7 nucleotides match TRBD2. The junction had 7 bases not matched to a gene; V was cut back by 4 bases and J by 1 base. The CDR3 runs 14 residues. Looked up from germline, CDR1 is DFQATT and CDR2 is SNEGSKA (reference sequence). Here the CDR3 reads CSANAAGASYEQYF. In DNA, the CDR3 is TGCAGTGCTAACGCGGCGGGAGCGTCCTACGAGCAGTACTTC.

The chain links TRBV12-3 or TRBV12-4 to TRBJ2-2; TRBD2 matches 12 bases. V dropped 5 bases and J dropped 7; count of bases not matched to a gene: 5. The CDR3 runs 15 residues. CDR3 residues: CASSRLAGADGELFF. CDR3 DNA sequence: TGTGCCAGCAGTCGACTAGCGGGAGCTGACGGGGAGCTGTTTTTT.

This clonotype has only one observation. The genes are TRBV25-1 and TRBJ1-1; TRBD1 aligns across 7 bases. The CDR3 is 15 residues long. V was pared by 7 bases and J by 1 base, with 9 bases of the junction left unmatched. CDR1 MGHDK and CDR2 SYGVNS come from the germline V gene. DNA for the CDR3: TGTGCCAGCACCCCCGGGACAGCCAGGAACACTGAAGCTTTCTTT. Its translation: CASTPGTARNTEAFF.

This clonotype was detected only a few times. The chain carries TRBV4-1 and TRBJ2-6; TRBD2 might be the D (5 bases). The V and J ends lost 2 bases and 0 bases respectively, with 14 bases between them. The CDR3 spans 18 residues. The V gene's germline CDR1 is MGHRA and CDR2 YSYEKL. CDR3 nucleotides: TGCGCCAGCAGCCAATTAACCGGGGTTGCCTCTGGGGCCAACGTCCTGACTTTC. This translates into CASSQLTGVASGANVLTF.

In its sample, this clonotype was seen a few times. J is TRBJ2-3 and V is TRBV4-1; D is unclear. This CDR3 is built from 15 residues. V was clipped by 2 bases and J by 1 base, with 10 bases between them. CDR1 is MGHRA and CDR2 is YSYEKL in the germline V gene. CDR3 coding DNA: TGCGCCAGCAGCCAAAAGACCCGGGGCACAGATACGCAGTATTTT. This sequence encodes CASSQKTRGTDTQYF.

A few counts support this clonotype. The rearrangement joins TRBV5-1 to TRBJ2-1; the D is unclear. Germline V CDR1 and CDR2: SGHRS, YFSETQ. V lost 1 base and J 11 bases, leaving 7 bases between the germline ends. The CDR3 length is 11 residues. CDR3 DNA: TGCGCCAGCAGCTTGAGGGAAAAGCAGTTCTTC. Translated, it gives CASSLREKQFF.